The 20 T cell receptor beta chains below all came from one sample that was sequenced in a study of blood T cell repertoires in COVID-19. Generated by immunoSEQ multiplex PCR, the TCRdb table keeps only in-frame clones and is missing some. The table includes approximately 150,000 clones, more than 75% detected once. Sample: peripheral blood. The receptor set was obtained from a human donor with acute or convalescent COVID-19. The donor label of this sample is uncertain.

This clone was picked up a small number of times. The chain carries TRBV28 and TRBJ1-2; D is unresolved. V was shortened by 5 bases and J by 2 bases, with 9 bases between the two germline ends. CDR3 length: 13 amino acids. The V gene's germline CDR1 is MDHEN and CDR2 SYDVKM. As DNA, the CDR3 is TGTGCCAGCAGTACGGGGAACAACTATGGCTACACCTTC. Translation gives CASSTGNNYGYTF.

A word on this clone: One end of the junction fails to match germline, which may point to a read error. The gene calls are TRBV30 and TRBJ1-1, with 9 bases that match TRBD1. Germline V gene data show CDR1 as GTSNPN and CDR2 as SVGIG (reference sequence). The CDR3 sequence is 12 residues long. CDR3 loop: CAGRTGVTEAFF. For the CDR3, the DNA is TGTGCCGGGAGGACAGGGGTCACTGAAGCTTTCTTT.

The chain is built from TRBV4-3 and TRBJ1-2; D may be TRBD1 (5 bases). The CDR3 is 16 amino acids. Germline V gene lookup returns CDR1 LGHNA and CDR2 YSLEER. Trimming removed 0 bases from V and 0 bases from J, with 11 bases in between. CDR3 nucleotide sequence: TGCGCCAGCAGCCAAGAGTGGGGCCTGACTAACTATGGCTACACCTTC. Its translation is CASSQEWGLTNYGYTF.

The rearrangement uses TRBV24-1 and TRBJ1-4; 10 nucleotides agree with TRBD1. The CDR3 has 17 residues. The germline V gene encodes CDR1 KGHDR and CDR2 SFDVKD. Losses at the gene ends were 3 bases for V and 5 bases for J; bases not matched to a gene: 8. CDR3 sequence (DNA): TGTGCCACCAGTGATCGGGAGAAGGACAGGGGGAATGAAAAACTGTTTTTT. It encodes CATSDREKDRGNEKLFF.

This chain uses TRBV7-9 with TRBJ1-1; perhaps TRBD1 as D (5 bases). This CDR3 has 11 amino acids. The germline gives CDR1 SEHNR, CDR2 FQNEAQ (reference sequence). Trimming removed 10 bases from V and 1 base from J, with 7 bases in between. CDR3 DNA: TGTGCCATTCAGGGGAACACTGAAGCTTTCTTT. Protein sequence: CAIQGNTEAFF.

V usage is TRBV9 and J usage is TRBJ2-7; 9 nucleotides line up with TRBD1. The germline V gene encodes CDR1 SGDLS and CDR2 YYNGEE. The length of the CDR3 is 15 residues. With 4 bases clipped from V and 6 bases from J, the junction kept 11 bases outside the gene matches. The CDR3 loop reads CASSLRKDRGPEQYV. The DNA for the CDR3 is TGTGCCAGCAGCCTCCGAAAGGACAGGGGACCCGAGCAGTACGTC.

The chain combines TRBV3-1 (or the pseudogene TRBV3-2) with TRBJ1-1; no reliable D call. The germline V gene encodes CDR1 LGHDT and CDR2 YNNKEL (reference sequence). Trimming removed 3 bases at V and 5 bases at J, with 7 bases between. The length of the CDR3 is 12 residues. CDR3 in DNA: TGTGCCAGCAGCCAGCTCGAGACTGAAGCTTTCTTT. Encoded protein: CASSQLETEAFF.

Here the CDR3 reads CASSSGGDRGRNQPQHF. DNA of the CDR3: TGTGCCAGCAGCTCGGGGGGCGACAGGGGGCGCAATCAGCCCCAGCATTTT. The chain carries TRBV5-4 and TRBJ1-5; 10 bases fit TRBD1. Germline V gives CDR1 SGHNT, CDR2 YYREEE (reference sequence). After removal of 3 bases from V and 2 bases from J, the junction contained 8 bases not matched to a gene. This CDR3 is 17 amino acids long. The entire variable domain, with the rest obtained from reference TRBV5-4 and TRBJ1-5, is as follows: ETGVTQSPTHLIKTRGQQVTLRCSSQSGHNTVSWYQQALGQGPQFIFQYYREEENGRGNFPPRFSGLQFPNYSSELNVNALELDDSALYLCASSSGGDRGRNQPQHFGDGTRLSIL.

The DNA of the CDR3 is TGTGCCAGCAGCTCATATACAGGGGGTAGCACAGATACGCAGTATTTT. Its translation is CASSSYTGGSTDTQYF. The J gene is TRBJ2-3, the V gene TRBV7-9; 8 bases match TRBD1. CDR1 is SEHNR, CDR2 FQNEAQ, per germline (reference sequence). V shed 4 bases, J shed 0 bases, and the junction held 6 bases outside the gene matches. The CDR3 consists of 16 residues.

This chain links TRBV12-5 with TRBJ2-5; D may be TRBD1 (5 bases). Germline assignment: CDR1 LGHNT and CDR2 FRNRAP. There are 17 residues in the CDR3. The ends were cut back, 0 bases at V and 1 base at J, with 15 bases in the middle. The CDR3 coding sequence is TGTGCTAGTGGTTTGGTACTTGGGGCCGTCATCCAAGAGACCCAGTACTTC. Its protein product is CASGLVLGAVIQETQYF.

In DNA form, the CDR3 reads TGTGCCACCAGTGACGAGATCACAGATACGCAGTATTTT. This gives the protein CATSDEITDTQYF. The chain combines TRBV24-1 with TRBJ2-3; unclear D gene. V was shortened by 4 bases and J by 2 bases, with 6 bases between the two germline ends. Germline values: CDR1 KGHDR, CDR2 SFDVKD. This CDR3 has 13 residues.

This clone was observed once. The genes are TRBV24-1 and TRBJ2-5; 7 bases are shared with TRBD1. Germline V gene data show CDR1 as KGHDR and CDR2 as SFDVKD. This CDR3 has 13 residues. Trimming took 5 bases from V and 5 from J; bases not matched to a gene: 4. CDR3 in DNA: TGTGCCACCAGTGTAGGGGGCCGGGAGACCCAGTACTTC. Its protein product is CATSVGGRETQYF.

J is TRBJ1-2 and V is TRBV24-1; the match to TRBD1 covers 9 bases. From germline, CDR1 is KGHDR and CDR2 SFDVKD. V lost 7 bases to trimming and J lost 5 bases; unmatched junction nucleotides: 13. There are 16 residues in the CDR3. The CDR3 region is CATSPSRDREGYGYTF. CDR3 sequence (DNA): TGTGCCACCAGCCCCTCTCGGGACAGGGAGGGTTATGGCTACACCTTC.

The chain carries TRBV9 and TRBJ2-1; 12 positions agree with TRBD1. Per the germline V gene, CDR1 is SGDLS and CDR2 is YYNGEE. J was trimmed by 12 bases and V by 4 bases; bases with no gene match: 8. This CDR3 is built from 14 residues. The DNA for the CDR3 is TGTGCCAGCAGCCGAGAGGGACAGGGGGCTCGGCAGTTCTTC. Translated: CASSREGQGARQFF.

The chain couples TRBV7-2 to TRBJ1-2; D is possibly TRBD1 (6 bases). Germline lookup yields CDR1 SGHTA and CDR2 FQGNSA. This CDR3 comprises 14 residues. The ends were cut back, 5 bases at V and 8 bases at J, with 18 bases in the middle. The CDR3 here is CASSQETGNFGYTF. CDR3 nucleotide sequence: TGTGCCAGCAGCCAGGAAACAGGGAATTTCGGCTACACCTTC.

The V gene is TRBV3-1 (or the pseudogene TRBV3-2), the J gene TRBJ1-2; tentative D call: TRBD1 (5 bases). The CDR3 is 14 residues long. CDR1 is LGHDT, CDR2 YNNKEL, per germline (reference sequence). Deletions cut 0 bases from V and 5 bases from J, with 10 bases between. CDR3 sequence reads: CASSQDSTAYGYTF. CDR3 nucleotides: TGTGCCAGCAGCCAAGATTCGACAGCTTATGGCTACACCTTC.

CDR3 bases: TGTGCCAGGTGGGCGACGGGACTAGCGGGAGGGGGCCGCTCCTACGAGCAGTACGTC. Residues: CARWATGLAGGGRSYEQYV. The rearrangement links TRBV18 to TRBJ2-7, with 16 bases matching TRBD2. CDR1 is KGHSH and CDR2 is LQKENI in the germline V gene. The CDR3 is 19 residues long. V dropped 9 bases and J dropped 0; count of bases not matched to a gene: 14.

The chain employs TRBV7-9 and TRBJ2-7, with D tentatively TRBD1 (6 bases). The V and J ends lost 2 bases and 2 bases respectively, with 16 bases between them. CDR1 and CDR2 (germline): SEHNR, FQNEAQ (reference sequence). The CDR3 runs to 16 residues. The chain's CDR3 is CASSLKSGERTYEQYF. CDR3 in DNA: TGTGCCAGCAGCTTAAAGTCAGGGGAGCGTACCTACGAGCAGTACTTC.

This chain uses TRBV5-6 with TRBJ1-5, with 7 bases identical to TRBD1. The CDR3 covers 15 residues. Germline trimming cut 2 bases from V and 4 bases from J; bases unmatched to any gene: 6. Germline V gene lookup returns CDR1 SGHDT and CDR2 YYEEEE. The CDR3 sequence is CASSLTPGQNQPQHF. CDR3 DNA: TGTGCCAGCAGCTTAACACCGGGACAGAATCAGCCCCAGCATTTT.

This clone was found a few times. The V and J genes are TRBV5-1 and TRBJ2-7; 12 bases line up with TRBD2. Germline V gives CDR1 SGHRS, CDR2 YFSETQ. The V and J ends lost 3 bases and 3 bases, in that order; junction bases with no gene match: 10. This CDR3 is 17 amino acids long. CDR3 loop: CASSSSGTSGLFYEQYV. The CDR3 region has the DNA TGCGCCAGCAGCTCCTCCGGGACTAGCGGGTTATTCTACGAGCAGTACGTC.